This T cell receptor (beta chain) is from a study of metastatic and nonmetastatic thyroid tumors (TCRdb year 2020). Study-level background: Repertoires were compared across peripheral blood and tumor or nodule tissue samples from malignant and benign thyroid patients. The paper as a whole reports these results and caveats: In both blood and tumor samples, malignant tumors were reported to have significantly higher TCR beta diversity than benign nodules.

As regards this clone: Its antigen has not been determined. No base quality information exists; no much larger clone differs at one position.

No treatment had been received by any patient before thyroid surgery. Using T-cell receptor beta sequencing, the researchers looked back retrospectively at clinical samples from patients, gathered between about 2012 and 2019. Preparation of the library involved PCR. Sequenced using an Illumina HiSeq 4000. The TCR beta-chain CDR3 region of each patient was profiled by high-throughput sequencing. On the study's bioinformatics: Drawing on CDR3 differences between clinicopathological groups, the researchers built a classifier meant to tell apart patients with distant-metastatic papillary thyroid cancer. The Shannon index was used to assess repertoire diversity, and the Morisita-Horn index was used to assess tumor-blood repertoire similarity. TCRdb took the public reads, trimmed them with fastp at Q25, ran MiXCR for clone calling and kept in-frame beta chains. TCRdb, not the authors, supplied the V and J calls. The sample data list approximately 16,000 clones, and around 20% of these were observed just once. The top ten clonotypes cover 13% of the sample.

CDR1 and CDR2, per the germline V gene, are ENHRY and SYGVKD. V is cut back by 4 bases and J by 10 bases, with 3 bases in the junction unmatched. The cysteine opens and the phenylalanine closes a CDR3 of 14 amino acids. The sequence is cut down to CDR3 DNA, 42 bases in frame from base 1. The source material was blood. The V and J segments used are TRBV10-3 and TRBJ1-6; 11 nucleotides in the junction match TRBD1. The receptor was isolated from a female donor with papillary thyroid cancer or a benign thyroid nodule (not recorded which). Some clones in this sample may be carry-over from other donors' samples. The CDR3 region: CAISADRGLSPLHF. The nucleotide sequence reads TGTGCCATCAGTGCGGACAGGGGGCTGTCACCCCTCCACTTT.